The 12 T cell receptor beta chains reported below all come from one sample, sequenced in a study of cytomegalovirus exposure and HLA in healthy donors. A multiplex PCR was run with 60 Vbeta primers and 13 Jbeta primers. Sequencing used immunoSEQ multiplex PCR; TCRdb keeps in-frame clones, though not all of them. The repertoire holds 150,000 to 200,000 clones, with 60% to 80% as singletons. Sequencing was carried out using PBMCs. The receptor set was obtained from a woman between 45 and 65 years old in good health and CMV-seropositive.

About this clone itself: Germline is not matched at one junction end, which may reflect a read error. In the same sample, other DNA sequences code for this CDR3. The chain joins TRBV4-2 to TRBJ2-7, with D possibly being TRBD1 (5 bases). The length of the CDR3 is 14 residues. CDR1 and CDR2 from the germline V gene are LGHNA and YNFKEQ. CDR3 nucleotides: TGTGCTAGCAGCCAAGATGGGGCCCGTGGCGGGCAGTACTTC. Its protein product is CASSQDGARGGQYF.

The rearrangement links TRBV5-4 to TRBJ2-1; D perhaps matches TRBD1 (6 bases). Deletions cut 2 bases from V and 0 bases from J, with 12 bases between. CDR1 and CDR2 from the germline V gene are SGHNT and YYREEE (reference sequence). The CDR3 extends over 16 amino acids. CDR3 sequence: CASSFDRPSSYNEQFF. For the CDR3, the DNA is TGTGCCAGCAGCTTCGACAGGCCGAGCTCCTACAATGAGCAGTTCTTC.

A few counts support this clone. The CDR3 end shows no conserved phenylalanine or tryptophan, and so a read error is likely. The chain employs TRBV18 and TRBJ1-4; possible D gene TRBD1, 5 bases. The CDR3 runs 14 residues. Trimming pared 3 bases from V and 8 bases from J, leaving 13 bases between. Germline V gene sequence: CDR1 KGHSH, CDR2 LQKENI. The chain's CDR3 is CASSPGLLEEKLFV. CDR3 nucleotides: TGTGCCAGCTCACCGGGGCTGTTAGAGGAAAAACTGTTTGTT.

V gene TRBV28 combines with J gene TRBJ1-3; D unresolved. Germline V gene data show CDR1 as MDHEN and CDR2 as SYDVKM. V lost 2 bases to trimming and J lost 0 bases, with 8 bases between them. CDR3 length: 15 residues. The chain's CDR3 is CASSLRRLSGNTIYF. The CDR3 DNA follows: TGTGCCAGCAGTTTACGCAGACTCTCTGGAAACACCATATATTTT.

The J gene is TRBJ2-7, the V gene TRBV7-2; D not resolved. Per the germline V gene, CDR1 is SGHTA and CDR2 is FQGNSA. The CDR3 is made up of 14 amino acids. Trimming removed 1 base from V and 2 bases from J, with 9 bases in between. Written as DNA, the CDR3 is TGTGCCAGCAGCTTAGGCAGGTCCCCCTACGAGCAGTACTTC. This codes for CASSLGRSPYEQYF.

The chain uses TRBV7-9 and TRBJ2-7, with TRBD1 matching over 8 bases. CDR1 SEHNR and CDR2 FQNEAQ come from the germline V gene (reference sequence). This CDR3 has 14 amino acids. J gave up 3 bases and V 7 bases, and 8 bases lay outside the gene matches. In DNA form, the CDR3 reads TGTGCCAGCACCCCTCGGACAGGGATCTACGAGCAGTACTTC. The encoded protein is CASTPRTGIYEQYF.

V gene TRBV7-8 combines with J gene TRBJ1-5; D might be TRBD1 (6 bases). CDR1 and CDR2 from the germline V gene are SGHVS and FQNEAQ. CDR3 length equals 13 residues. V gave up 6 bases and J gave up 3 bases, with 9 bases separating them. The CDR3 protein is CASRTGSNQPQHF. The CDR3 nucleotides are TGTGCCAGCAGGACAGGTTCCAATCAGCCCCAGCATTTT.

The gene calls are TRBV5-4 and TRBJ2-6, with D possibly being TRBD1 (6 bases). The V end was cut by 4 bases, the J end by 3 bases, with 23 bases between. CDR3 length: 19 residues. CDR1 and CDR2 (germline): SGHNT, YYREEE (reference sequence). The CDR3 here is CASSHSRGSSPFGANVLTF. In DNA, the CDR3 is TGTGCCAGCAGCCACTCCAGGGGATCTTCCCCCTTTGGGGCCAACGTCCTGACTTTC. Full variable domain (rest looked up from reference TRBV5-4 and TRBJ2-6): ETGVTQSPTHLIKTRGQQVTLRCSSQSGHNTVSWYQQALGQGPQFIFQYYREEENGRGNFPPRFSGLQFPNYSSELNVNALELDDSALYLCASSHSRGSSPFGANVLTFGAGSRLTVL.

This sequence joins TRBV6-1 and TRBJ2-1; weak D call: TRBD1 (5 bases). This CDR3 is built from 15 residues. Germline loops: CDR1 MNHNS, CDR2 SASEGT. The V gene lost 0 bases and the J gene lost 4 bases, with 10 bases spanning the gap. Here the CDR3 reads CASSEAPQAYNEQFF. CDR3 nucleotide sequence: TGTGCCAGCAGTGAAGCGCCACAGGCATACAATGAGCAGTTCTTC.

Here the CDR3 reads CASSIEGGPYEQYF. The CDR3 DNA reads TGTGCCAGTAGTATAGAAGGTGGGCCCTACGAGCAGTACTTC. This rearrangement joins TRBV19 to TRBJ2-7; D gene ambiguous. This CDR3 is built from 14 residues. The ends were cut back, 0 bases at V and 2 bases at J, with 8 bases in the middle. The V gene's germline CDR1 is LNHDA and CDR2 SQIVND (reference sequence).

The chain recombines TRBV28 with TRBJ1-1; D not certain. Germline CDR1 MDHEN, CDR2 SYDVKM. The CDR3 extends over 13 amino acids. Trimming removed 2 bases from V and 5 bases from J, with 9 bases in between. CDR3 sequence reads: CASSLGSVTEAFF. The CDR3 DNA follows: TGTGCCAGCAGTTTAGGCAGTGTTACTGAAGCTTTCTTT.

The CDR3, as DNA: TGCGCCAGCAGCCGTTCCGGGACAGGGGAATACAATGAGCAGTTCTTC. As protein: CASSRSGTGEYNEQFF. The chain couples TRBV4-1 to TRBJ2-1; 10 bases align to TRBD1. The CDR3 runs 16 residues. Germline V gene lookup returns CDR1 MGHRA and CDR2 YSYEKL. V shed 4 bases and J 4 bases; nucleotides not matched to a gene: 7.